This entry features one T cell receptor (beta chain) sequence. Per the germline V gene, CDR1 is MDHEN and CDR2 is SYDVKM. The V gene lost 6 bases and the J gene lost 3 bases, with 14 bases spanning the gap. The CDR3 runs to 14 residues. MiXCR, run by TCRdb on the RT-PCR reads, gives a single entry per CDR3 protein. The table shows about 110,000 distinct CDR3 sequences, with about a third occurring only once. The source of the sample is a study of patients and donors after allogeneic stem cell transplantation. The receptor was derived from a human donor who was either an allogeneic HSCT recipient or a stem cell or donor lymphocyte infusion donor (not recorded which). It is not recorded whose cells these are; they may come from a transplant donor. The rearrangement uses TRBV28 and TRBJ1-1; D gene uncertain. Sequenced: blood, either unsorted or a sorted T cell fraction (not recorded which). The CDR3 is CASRNSLRDTEAFF. CDR3 coding DNA: TGTGCCAGCAGGAATTCCCTGAGGGACACTGAAGCTTTCTTT.